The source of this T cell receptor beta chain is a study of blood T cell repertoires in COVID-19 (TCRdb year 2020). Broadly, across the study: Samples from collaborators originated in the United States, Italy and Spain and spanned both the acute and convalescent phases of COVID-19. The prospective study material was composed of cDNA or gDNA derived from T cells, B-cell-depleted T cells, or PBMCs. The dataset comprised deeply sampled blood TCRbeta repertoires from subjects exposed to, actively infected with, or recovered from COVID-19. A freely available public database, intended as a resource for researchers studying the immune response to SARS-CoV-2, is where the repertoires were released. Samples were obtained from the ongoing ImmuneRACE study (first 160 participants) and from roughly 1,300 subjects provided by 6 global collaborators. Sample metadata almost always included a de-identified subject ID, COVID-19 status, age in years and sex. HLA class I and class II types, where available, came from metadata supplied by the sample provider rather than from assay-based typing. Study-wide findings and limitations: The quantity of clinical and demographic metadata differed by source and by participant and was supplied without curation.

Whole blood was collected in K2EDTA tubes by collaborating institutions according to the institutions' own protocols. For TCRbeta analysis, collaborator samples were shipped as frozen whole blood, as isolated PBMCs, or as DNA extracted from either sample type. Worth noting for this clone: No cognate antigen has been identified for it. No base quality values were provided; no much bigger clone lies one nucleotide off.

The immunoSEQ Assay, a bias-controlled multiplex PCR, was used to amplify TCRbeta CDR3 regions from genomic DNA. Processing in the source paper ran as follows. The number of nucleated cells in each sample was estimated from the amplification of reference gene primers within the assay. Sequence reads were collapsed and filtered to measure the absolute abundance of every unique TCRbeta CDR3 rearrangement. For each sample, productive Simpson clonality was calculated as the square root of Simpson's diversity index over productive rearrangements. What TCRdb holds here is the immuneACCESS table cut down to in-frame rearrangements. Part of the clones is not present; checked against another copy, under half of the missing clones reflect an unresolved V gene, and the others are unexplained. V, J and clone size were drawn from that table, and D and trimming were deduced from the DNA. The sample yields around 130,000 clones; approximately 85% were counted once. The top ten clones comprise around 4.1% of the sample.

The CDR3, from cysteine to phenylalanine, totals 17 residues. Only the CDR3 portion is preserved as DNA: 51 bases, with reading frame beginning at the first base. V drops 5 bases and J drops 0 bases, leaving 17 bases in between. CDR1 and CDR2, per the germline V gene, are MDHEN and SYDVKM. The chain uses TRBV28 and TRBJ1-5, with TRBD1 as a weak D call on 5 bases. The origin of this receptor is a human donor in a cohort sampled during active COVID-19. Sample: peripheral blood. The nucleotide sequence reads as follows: TGTGCCAGCAGTCCCCGGGGGTCTTTGGCTAGCAATCAGCCCCAGCATTTT. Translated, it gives CASSPRGSLASNQPQHF.